The table lists the clone carrying this TCR beta chain with many counts. Its target is not known. These data are taken from a study of T cells in Graves' hyperthyroidism and ophthalmopathy. Study information: Once the initial diagnosis was made, peripheral blood was obtained before any treatment. Study outcomes and limitations: Stable hyperthyroidism and ophthalmopathy were separated using 13 V-J signatures.

Lactation, pregnancy, other autoimmune disease or uncontrolled infection led to exclusion of patients. The CDR3 regions of TCR beta were amplified from RNA transcripts. First-round RT-PCR targeting the TCR CDR3 was performed with the HTBI primer set. TCRdb re-derived calls from the multiplex PCR reads in MiXCR, one entry per CDR3 protein. The repertoire includes hundreds of thousands of distinct CDR3 sequences, 15% to 18% of them detected once, and roughly 7.4% sits in the top ten. CDR1 and CDR2 from the germline V gene are SGHRS and YFSETQ. The ends were cut back, 0 bases at V and 0 bases at J, with 11 bases in the middle. The CDR3 consists of 16 residues.

This TCR was recovered from a woman aged 18-29 years with Graves' hyperthyroidism. The chain couples TRBV5-1 to TRBJ2-3; a possible D gene is TRBD1 (6 bases). Source material: blood. The DNA of the CDR3 is TGCGCCAGCAGCTTGGCCGGACAGAGTAGCACAGATACGCAGTATTTT. Protein: CASSLAGQSSTDTQYF.